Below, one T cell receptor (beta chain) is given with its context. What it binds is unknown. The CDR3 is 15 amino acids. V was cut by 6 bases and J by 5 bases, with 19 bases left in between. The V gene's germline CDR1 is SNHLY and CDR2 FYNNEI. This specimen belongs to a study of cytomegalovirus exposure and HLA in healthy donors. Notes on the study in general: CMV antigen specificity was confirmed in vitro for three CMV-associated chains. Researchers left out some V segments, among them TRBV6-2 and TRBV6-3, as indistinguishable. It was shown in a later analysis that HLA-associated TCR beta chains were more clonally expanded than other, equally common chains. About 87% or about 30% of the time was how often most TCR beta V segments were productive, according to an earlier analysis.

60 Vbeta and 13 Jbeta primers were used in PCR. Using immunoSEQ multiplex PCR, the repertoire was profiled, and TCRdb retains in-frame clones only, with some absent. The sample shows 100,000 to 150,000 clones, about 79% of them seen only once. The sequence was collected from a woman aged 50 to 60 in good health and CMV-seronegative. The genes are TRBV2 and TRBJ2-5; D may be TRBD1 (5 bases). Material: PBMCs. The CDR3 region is CASSLTDLERETQYF. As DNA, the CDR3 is TGTGCCAGCAGCCTGACAGATCTAGAACGGGAGACCCAGTACTTC.